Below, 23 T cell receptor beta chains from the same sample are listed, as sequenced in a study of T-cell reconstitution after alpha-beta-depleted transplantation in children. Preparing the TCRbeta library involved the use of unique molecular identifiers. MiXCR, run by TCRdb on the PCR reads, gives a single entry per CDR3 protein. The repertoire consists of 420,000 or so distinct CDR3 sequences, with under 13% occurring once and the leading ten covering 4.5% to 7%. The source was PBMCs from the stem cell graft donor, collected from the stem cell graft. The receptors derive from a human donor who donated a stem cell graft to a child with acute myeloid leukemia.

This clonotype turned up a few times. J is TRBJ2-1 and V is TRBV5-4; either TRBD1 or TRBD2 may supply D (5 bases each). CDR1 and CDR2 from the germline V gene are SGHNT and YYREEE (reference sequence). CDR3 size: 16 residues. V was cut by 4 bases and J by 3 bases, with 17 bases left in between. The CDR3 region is CASSGTQGGRYNEQFF. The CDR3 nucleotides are TGTGCCAGCAGCGGGACCCAGGGCGGCCGCTACAATGAGCAGTTCTTC.

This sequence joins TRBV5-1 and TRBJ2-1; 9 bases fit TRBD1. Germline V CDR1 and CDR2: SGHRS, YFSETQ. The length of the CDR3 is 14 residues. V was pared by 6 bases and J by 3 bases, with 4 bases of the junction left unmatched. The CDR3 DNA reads TGCGCCAGCACCCAGACAGGGGGCTACAATGAGCAGTTCTTC. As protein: CASTQTGGYNEQFF.

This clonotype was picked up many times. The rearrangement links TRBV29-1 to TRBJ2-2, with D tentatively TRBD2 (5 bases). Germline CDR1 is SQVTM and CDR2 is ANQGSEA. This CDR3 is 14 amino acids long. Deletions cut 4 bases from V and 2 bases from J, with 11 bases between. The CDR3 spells CSVGGQSNTGELFF. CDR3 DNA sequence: TGCAGCGTTGGAGGGCAGAGCAACACCGGGGAGCTGTTTTTT.

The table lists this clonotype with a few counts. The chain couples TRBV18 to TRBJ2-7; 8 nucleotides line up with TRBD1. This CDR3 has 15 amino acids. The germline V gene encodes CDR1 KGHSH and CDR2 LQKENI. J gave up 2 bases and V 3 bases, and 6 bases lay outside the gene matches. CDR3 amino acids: CASSPQGAGPYEQYF. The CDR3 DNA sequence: TGTGCCAGCTCACCCCAGGGGGCTGGTCCCTACGAGCAGTACTTC.

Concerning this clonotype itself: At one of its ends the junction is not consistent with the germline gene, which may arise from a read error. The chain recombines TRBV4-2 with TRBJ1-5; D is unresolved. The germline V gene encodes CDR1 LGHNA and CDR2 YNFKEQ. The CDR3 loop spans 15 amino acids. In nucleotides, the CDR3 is TGTGCCAGCAGCCAAGATCTCGGGCTCAATCAGCCCCATCATTTT. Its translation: CASSQDLGLNQPHHF.

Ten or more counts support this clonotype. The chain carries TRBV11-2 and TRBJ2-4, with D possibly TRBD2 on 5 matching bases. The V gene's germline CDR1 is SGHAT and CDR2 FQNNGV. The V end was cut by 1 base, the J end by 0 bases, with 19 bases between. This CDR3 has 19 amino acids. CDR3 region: CASSLGRLRGGLAKNIQYF. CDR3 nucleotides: TGTGCCAGCAGCTTAGGAAGGCTCAGAGGAGGTCTAGCCAAAAACATTCAGTACTTC.

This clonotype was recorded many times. In DNA form, the CDR3 reads TGTGCCAGCGCGAGAACGAACACTGAAGCTTTCTTT. This encodes CASARTNTEAFF. V gene TRBV5-6 combines with J gene TRBJ1-1, with no clear D. This CDR3 has 12 residues. Germline V gene lookup returns CDR1 SGHDT and CDR2 YYEEEE. V lost 7 bases to trimming and J lost 1 base, with 8 bases between them.

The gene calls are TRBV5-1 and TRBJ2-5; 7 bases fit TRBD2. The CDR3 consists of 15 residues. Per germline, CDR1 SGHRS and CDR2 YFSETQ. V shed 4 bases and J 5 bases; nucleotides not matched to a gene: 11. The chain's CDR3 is CASSPGLGRRETQYF. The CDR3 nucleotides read TGCGCCAGCAGCCCCGGACTAGGTCGACGGGAGACCCAGTACTTC.

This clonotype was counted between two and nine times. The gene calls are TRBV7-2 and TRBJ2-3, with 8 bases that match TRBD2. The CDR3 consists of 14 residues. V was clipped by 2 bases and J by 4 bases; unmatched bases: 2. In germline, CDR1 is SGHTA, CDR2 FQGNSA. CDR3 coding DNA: TGTGCCAGCAGCTTAAACGGGGGGGCAGATACGCAGTATTTT. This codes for CASSLNGGADTQYF.

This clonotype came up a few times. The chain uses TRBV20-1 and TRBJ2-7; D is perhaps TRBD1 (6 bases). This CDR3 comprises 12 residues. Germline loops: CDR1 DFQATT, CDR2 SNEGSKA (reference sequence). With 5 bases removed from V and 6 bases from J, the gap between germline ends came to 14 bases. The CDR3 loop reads CSARKQGGEQYF. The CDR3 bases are TGCAGTGCTCGCAAACAGGGTGGCGAGCAGTACTTC.

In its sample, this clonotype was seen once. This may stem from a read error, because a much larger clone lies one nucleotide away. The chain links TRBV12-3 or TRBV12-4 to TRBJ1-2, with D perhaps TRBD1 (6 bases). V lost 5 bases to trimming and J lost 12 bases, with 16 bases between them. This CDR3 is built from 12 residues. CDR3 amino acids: CASSLLAGGDTF. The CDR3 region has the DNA TGTGCCAGCAGTCTTCTGGCGGGGGGCGACACCTTC.

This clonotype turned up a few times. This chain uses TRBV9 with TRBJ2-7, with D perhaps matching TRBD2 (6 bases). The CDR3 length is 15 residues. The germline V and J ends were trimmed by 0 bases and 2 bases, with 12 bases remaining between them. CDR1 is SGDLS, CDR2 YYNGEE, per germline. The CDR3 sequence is CASSVGGEAAYEQYF. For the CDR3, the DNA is TGTGCCAGCAGCGTAGGAGGGGAGGCTGCCTACGAGCAGTACTTC.

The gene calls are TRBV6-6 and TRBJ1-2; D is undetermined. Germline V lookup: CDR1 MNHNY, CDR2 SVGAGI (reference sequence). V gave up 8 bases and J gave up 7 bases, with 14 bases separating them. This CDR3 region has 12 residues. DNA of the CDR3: TGTGCCAGCCCAACATCGAAGGGTGGCTACACCTTC. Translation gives CASPTSKGGYTF.

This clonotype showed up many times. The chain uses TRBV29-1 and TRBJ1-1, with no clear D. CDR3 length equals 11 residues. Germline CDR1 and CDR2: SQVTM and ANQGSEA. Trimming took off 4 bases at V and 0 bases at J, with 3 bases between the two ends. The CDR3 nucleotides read TGCAGCGTTGTGGTGAACACTGAAGCTTTCTTT. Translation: CSVVVNTEAFF.

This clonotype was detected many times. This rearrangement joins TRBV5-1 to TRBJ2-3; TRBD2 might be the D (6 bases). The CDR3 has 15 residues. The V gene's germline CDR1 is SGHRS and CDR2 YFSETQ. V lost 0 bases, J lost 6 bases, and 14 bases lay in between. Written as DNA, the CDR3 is TGCGCCAGCAGCTTGGCCAGCGGGTTAGGTGATACGCAGTATTTT. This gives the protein CASSLASGLGDTQYF. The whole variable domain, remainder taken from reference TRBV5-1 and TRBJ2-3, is KAGVTQTPRYLIKTRGQQVTLSCSPISGHRSVSWYQQTPGQGLQFLFEYFSETQRNKGNFPGRFSGRQFSNSRSEMNVSTLELGDSALYLCASSLASGLGDTQYFGPGTRLTVL.

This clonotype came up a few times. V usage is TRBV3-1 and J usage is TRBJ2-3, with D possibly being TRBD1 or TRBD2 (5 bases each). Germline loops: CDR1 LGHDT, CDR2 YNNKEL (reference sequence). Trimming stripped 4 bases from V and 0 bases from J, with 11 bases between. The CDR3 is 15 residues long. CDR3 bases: TGTGCCAGCAGCCCCGGGACCTACAGCACAGATACGCAGTATTTT. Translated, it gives CASSPGTYSTDTQYF.

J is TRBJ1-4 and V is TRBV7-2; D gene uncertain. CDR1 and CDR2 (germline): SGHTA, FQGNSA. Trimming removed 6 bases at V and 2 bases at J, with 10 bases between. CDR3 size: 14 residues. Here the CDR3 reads CASRISTTNEKLFF. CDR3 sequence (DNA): TGTGCCAGCAGAATATCTACGACTAATGAAAAACTGTTTTTT.

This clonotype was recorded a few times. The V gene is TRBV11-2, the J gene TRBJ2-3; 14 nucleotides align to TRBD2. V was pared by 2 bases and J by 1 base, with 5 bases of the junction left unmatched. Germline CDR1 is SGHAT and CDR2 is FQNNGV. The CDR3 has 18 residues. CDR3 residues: CASSLRLAGGPGTDTQYF. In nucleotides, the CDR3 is TGTGCCAGCAGCTTAAGACTAGCGGGAGGGCCAGGCACAGATACGCAGTATTTT.

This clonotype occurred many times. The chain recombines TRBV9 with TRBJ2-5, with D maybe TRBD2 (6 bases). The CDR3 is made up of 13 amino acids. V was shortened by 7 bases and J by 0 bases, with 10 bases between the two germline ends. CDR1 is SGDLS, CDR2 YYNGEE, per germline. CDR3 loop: CASGSGYQETQYF. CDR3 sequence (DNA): TGTGCCAGCGGCAGCGGGTACCAAGAGACCCAGTACTTC.

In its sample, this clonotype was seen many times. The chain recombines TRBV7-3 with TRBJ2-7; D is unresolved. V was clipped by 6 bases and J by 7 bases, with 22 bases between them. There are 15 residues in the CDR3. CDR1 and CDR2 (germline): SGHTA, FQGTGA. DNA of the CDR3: TGTGCCAGCAGTCCCGACATATCCCGGTTTGGGGAGCAGTACTTC. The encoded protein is CASSPDISRFGEQYF. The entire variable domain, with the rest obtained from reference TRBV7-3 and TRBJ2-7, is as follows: GAGVSQTPSNKVTEKGKYVELRCDPISGHTALYWYRQSLGQGPEFLIYFQGTGAADDSGLPNDRFFAVRPEGSVSTLKIQRTERGDSAVYLCASSPDISRFGEQYFGPGTRLTVT.

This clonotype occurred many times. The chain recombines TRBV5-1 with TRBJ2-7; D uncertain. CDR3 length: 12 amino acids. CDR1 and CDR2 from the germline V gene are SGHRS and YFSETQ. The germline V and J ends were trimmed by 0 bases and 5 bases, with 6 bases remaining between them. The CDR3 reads CASSLEGDEQYV. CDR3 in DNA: TGCGCCAGCAGCTTGGAGGGTGACGAGCAGTACGTC.

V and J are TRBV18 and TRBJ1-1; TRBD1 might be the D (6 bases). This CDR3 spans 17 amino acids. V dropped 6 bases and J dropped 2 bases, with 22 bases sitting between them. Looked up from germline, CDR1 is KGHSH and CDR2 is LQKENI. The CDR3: CASSPRMLGGSNTEAFF. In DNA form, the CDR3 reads TGTGCCAGCTCTCCTAGGATGTTAGGGGGGAGTAACACTGAAGCTTTCTTT.

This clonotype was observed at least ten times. CDR3 amino acids: CASSFWDREETQYF. The DNA for the CDR3 is TGTGCCAGCAGCTTTTGGGACAGGGAAGAGACCCAGTACTTC. V is TRBV5-5 and J is TRBJ2-5; TRBD1 aligns across 9 bases. V lost 2 bases and J lost 3; bases outside the gene matches: 2. CDR3 size: 14 residues. Germline CDR1 is SGHKS and CDR2 is YYEKEE (reference sequence).